These 2 T cell receptor beta chains share one sample of origin, sequenced in a study of shared clonotypes between healthy human individuals. Sequencing was performed with immunoSEQ multiplex PCR; in TCRdb, only in-frame clones are kept and a portion is missing. The sample has about 2 million clones; about 95% are singletons. The sample taken for sequencing was naive CD4+ T cells sorted from blood. Subset noted: CD45RA+ positively selected. These receptors were obtained from a man aged 18 to 29 in good health.

The chain uses TRBV28 and TRBJ2-2; D not resolved. The CDR3 spans 15 residues. Trimming cost V 1 base and J 3 bases, with 9 bases left between them. In germline, CDR1 is MDHEN, CDR2 SYDVKM. The CDR3 region is CASSLSRRDTGELFF. The CDR3 region has the DNA TGTGCCAGCAGTTTATCTCGACGGGACACCGGGGAGCTGTTTTTT.

The chain carries TRBV10-2 and TRBJ2-2; 8 bases are shared with TRBD2. The CDR3 has 16 residues. Trimming cost V 3 bases and J 7 bases; bases outside gene matches: 10. CDR1 and CDR2 from the germline V gene are WSHSY and SAAADI. CDR3 loop: CASSDPGRANNGELFF. DNA of the CDR3: TGCGCCAGCAGTGACCCCGGGAGGGCGAATAACGGGGAGCTGTTTTTT.